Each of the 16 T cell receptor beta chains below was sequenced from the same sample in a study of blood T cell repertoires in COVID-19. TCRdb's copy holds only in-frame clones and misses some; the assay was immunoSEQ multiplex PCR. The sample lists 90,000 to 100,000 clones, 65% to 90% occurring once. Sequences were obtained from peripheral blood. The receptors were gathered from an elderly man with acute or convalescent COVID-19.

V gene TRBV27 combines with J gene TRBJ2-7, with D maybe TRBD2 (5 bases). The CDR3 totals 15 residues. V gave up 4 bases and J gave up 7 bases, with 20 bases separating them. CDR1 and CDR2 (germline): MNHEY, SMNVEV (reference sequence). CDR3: CASSSVDGASGEQYF. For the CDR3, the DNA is TGTGCCAGCAGTTCGGTGGACGGAGCGTCGGGGGAGCAGTACTTC.

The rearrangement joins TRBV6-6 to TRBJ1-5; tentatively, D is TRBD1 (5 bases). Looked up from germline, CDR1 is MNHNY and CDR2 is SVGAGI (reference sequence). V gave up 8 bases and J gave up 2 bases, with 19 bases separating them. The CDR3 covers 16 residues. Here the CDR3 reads CASSDLGGIGNQPQHF. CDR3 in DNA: TGTGCCAGCTCTGATTTGGGGGGGATCGGCAATCAGCCCCAGCATTTT.

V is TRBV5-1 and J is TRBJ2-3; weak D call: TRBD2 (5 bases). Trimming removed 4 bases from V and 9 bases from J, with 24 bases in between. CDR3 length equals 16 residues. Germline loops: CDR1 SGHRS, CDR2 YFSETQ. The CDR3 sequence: CASSPADGPNGETQYF. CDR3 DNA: TGCGCCAGCAGCCCGGCGGACGGACCCAATGGGGAGACGCAGTATTTT.

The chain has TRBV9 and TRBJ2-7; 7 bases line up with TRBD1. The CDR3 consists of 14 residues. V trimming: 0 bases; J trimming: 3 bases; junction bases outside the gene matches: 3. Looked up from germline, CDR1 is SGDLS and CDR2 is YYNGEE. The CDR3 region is CASSVGGTDYEQYF. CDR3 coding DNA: TGTGCCAGCAGCGTAGGTGGGACAGACTACGAGCAGTACTTC.

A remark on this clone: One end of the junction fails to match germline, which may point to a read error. The CDR3 sequence is CASSPGAGSARDF. CDR3 DNA sequence: TGTGCCAGCTCACCGGGTGCCGGTTCGGCTCGGGACTTC. The chain combines TRBV18 with TRBJ2-7; the D is unclear. The germline V gene has CDR1 KGHSH and CDR2 LQKENI. The CDR3 sequence is 13 residues long.

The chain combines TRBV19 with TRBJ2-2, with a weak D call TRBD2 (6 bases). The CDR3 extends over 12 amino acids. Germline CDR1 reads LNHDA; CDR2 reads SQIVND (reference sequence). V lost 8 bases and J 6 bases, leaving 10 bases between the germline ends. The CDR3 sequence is CASARRAGELFF. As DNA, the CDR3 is TGTGCCAGTGCGAGGAGGGCCGGGGAGCTGTTTTTT.

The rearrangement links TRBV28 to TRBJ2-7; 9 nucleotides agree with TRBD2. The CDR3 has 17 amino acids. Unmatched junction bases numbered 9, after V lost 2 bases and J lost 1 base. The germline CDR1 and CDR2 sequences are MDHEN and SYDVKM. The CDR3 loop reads CASSLLIAGEGSYEQYF. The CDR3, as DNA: TGTGCCAGCAGTTTACTAATAGCGGGAGAGGGTTCCTACGAGCAGTACTTC. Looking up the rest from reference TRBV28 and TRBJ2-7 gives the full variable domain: DVKVTQSSRYLVKRTGEKVFLECVQDMDHENMFWYRQDPGLGLRLIYFSYDVKMKEKGDIPEGYSVSREKKERFSLILESASTNQTSMYLCASSLLIAGEGSYEQYFGPGTRLTVT.

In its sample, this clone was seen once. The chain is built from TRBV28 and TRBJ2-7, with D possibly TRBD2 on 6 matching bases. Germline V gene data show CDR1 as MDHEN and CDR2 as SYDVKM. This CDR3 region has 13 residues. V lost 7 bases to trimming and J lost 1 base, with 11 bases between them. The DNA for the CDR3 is TGTGCCAGCACCCTGGGACTGTCCTACGAGCAGTACTTC. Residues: CASTLGLSYEQYF.

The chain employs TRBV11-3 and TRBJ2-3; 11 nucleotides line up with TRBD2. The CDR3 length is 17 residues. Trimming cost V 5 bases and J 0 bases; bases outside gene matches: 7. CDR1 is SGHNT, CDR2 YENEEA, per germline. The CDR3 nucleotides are TGTGCCAGCAGCCCAGGACTAGCGGGCATAAGCACAGATACGCAGTATTTT. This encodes CASSPGLAGISTDTQYF.

The CDR3 protein is CASSEEYSKNQPQHF. The CDR3 DNA reads as TGCGCCAGCAGTGAGGAATACAGCAAGAATCAGCCCCAGCATTTT. J is TRBJ1-5 and V is TRBV10-2; D is unclear. CDR3 length: 15 residues. Germline assignment: CDR1 WSHSY and CDR2 SAAADI. Trimming stripped 2 bases from V and 4 bases from J, with 12 bases between.

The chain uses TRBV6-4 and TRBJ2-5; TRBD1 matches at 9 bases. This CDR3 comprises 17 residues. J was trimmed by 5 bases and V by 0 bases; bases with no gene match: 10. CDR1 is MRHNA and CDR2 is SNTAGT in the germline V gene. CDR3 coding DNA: TGTGCCAGCAGTGACTCGGCACGGGACAGGGTAGTGGAGACCCAGTACTTC. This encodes CASSDSARDRVVETQYF.

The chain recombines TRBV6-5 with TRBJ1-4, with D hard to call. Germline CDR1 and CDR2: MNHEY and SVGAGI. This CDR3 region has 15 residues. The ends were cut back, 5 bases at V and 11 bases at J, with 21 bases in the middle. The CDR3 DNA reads TGTGCCAGCAGTCGCAGTGTGGTCGGCACCGGGAAACTGTTTTTT. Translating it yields CASSRSVVGTGKLFF.

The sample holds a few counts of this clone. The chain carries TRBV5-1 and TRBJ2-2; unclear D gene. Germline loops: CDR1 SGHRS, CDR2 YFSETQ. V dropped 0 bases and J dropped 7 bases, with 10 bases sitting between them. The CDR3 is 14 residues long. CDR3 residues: CASSLVVGFGELFF. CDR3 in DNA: TGCGCCAGCAGCTTGGTGGTCGGGTTCGGGGAGCTGTTTTTT.

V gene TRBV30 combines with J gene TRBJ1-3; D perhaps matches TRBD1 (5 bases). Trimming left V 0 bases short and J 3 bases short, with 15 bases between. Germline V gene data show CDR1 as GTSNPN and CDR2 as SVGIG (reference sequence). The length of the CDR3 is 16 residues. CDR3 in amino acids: CAWSVMSRGRGNTIYF. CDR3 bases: TGTGCCTGGAGTGTAATGTCTAGGGGCCGTGGAAACACCATATATTTT.

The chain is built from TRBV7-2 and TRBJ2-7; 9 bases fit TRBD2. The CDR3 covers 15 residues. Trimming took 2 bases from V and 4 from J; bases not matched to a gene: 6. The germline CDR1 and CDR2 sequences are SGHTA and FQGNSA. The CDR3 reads CASSLMPAGGYEQYF. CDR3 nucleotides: TGTGCCAGCAGCTTAATGCCAGCGGGAGGTTACGAGCAGTACTTC. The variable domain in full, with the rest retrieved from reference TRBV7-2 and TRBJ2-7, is GAGVSQSPSNKVTEKGKDVELRCDPISGHTALYWYRQSLGQGLEFLIYFQGNSAPDKSGLPSDRFSAERTGGSVSTLTIQRTQQEDSAVYLCASSLMPAGGYEQYFGPGTRLTVT.

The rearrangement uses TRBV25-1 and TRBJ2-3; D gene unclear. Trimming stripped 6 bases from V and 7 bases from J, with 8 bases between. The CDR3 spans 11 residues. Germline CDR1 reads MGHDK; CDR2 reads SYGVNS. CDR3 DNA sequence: TGTGCCAGCAGGACTTCCTATACGCAGTATTTT. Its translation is CASRTSYTQYF. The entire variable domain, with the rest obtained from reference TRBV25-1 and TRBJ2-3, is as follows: EADIYQTPRYLVIGTGKKITLECSQTMGHDKMYWYQQDPGMELHLIHYSYGVNSTEKGDLSSESTVSRIRTEHFPLTLESARPSHTSQYLCASRTSYTQYFGPGTRLTVL.